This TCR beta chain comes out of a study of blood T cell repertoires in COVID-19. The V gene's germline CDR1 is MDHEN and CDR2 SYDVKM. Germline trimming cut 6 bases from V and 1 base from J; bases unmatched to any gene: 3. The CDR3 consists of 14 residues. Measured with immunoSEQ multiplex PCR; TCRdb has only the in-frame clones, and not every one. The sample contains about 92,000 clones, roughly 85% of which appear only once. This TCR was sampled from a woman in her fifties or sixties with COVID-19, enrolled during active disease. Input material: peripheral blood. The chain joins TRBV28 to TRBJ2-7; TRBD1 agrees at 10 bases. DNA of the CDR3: TGTGCCAGCAGACGGGACAGGGGATCCTACGAGCAGTACTTC. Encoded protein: CASRRDRGSYEQYF.